What follows are 24 T cell receptor beta chains derived from one specimen sequenced in a study of cytomegalovirus exposure and HLA in healthy donors. The PCR made use of 60 Vbeta and 13 Jbeta primers. Only in-frame clones appear in the TCRdb table, and some are missing; sequencing was by immunoSEQ multiplex PCR. The sample has 130,000 or so clones, roughly 9% seen once. The material sequenced was PBMCs. These receptors were taken from a woman aged 35 to 49 in good health and CMV-seropositive.

This clone has more than one count but fewer than ten. The chain is built from TRBV5-1 and TRBJ1-1; 7 bases match TRBD1. The V gene end was trimmed by 0 bases and the J gene end by 3 bases; junction bases not matched to a gene: 5. The CDR3 extends over 15 amino acids. Germline lookup yields CDR1 SGHRS and CDR2 YFSETQ. CDR3 sequence reads: CASSLVTGADTEAFF. In DNA form, the CDR3 reads TGCGCCAGCAGCTTGGTTACAGGGGCTGACACTGAAGCTTTCTTT.

The J gene is TRBJ1-2, the V gene TRBV7-9; no clear D gene. CDR1 and CDR2 from the germline V gene are SEHNR and FQNEAQ (reference sequence). The CDR3 spans 14 residues. The ends were cut back, 2 bases at V and 4 bases at J, with 11 bases in the middle. This CDR3 is CASSLLSFPYGYTF. In DNA, the CDR3 is TGTGCCAGCAGCTTATTGTCTTTTCCCTATGGCTACACCTTC.

Only one count was recorded for this clone. J is TRBJ1-6 and V is TRBV7-9, with 7 bases matching TRBD1. The CDR3 has 13 amino acids. Germline V CDR1 and CDR2: SEHNR, FQNEAQ (reference sequence). Unmatched junction bases numbered 3, after V lost 5 bases and J lost 8 bases. This CDR3 reads CASSLGTDSPLHF. For the CDR3, the DNA is TGTGCCAGCAGCCTCGGGACAGATTCACCCCTCCACTTT.

This clone occurred a few times. This chain connects TRBV7-9 to TRBJ1-1, with 8 bases matching TRBD1. CDR3 length: 14 amino acids. Germline V lookup: CDR1 SEHNR, CDR2 FQNEAQ (reference sequence). V lost 5 bases, J lost 8 bases, and 10 bases stayed unmatched. CDR3 loop: CASSPGQGRIEAFF. CDR3 coding DNA: TGTGCCAGCAGCCCAGGACAGGGAAGGATCGAAGCTTTCTTT.

In its sample, this clone was seen a few times. This chain connects TRBV5-1 to TRBJ2-1, with a weak D call TRBD1 (5 bases). Germline loops: CDR1 SGHRS, CDR2 YFSETQ. The CDR3 runs to 15 residues. Trimming removed 2 bases from V and 4 bases from J, with 13 bases in between. The CDR3 DNA is TGCGCCAGCAGCTTAGTAGCAGGGAATTACAATGAGCAGTTCTTC. Encoded protein: CASSLVAGNYNEQFF.

This clone was detected only a few times. This chain joins TRBV9 and TRBJ1-5; D call uncertain. CDR3 length: 13 residues. Trimming shortened V by 0 bases and J by 5 bases, and 6 bases separated the two germline ends. Germline lookup yields CDR1 SGDLS and CDR2 YYNGEE. The CDR3: CASSVDSDQPQHF. The DNA for the CDR3 is TGTGCCAGCAGCGTAGACAGTGATCAGCCCCAGCATTTT.

V is TRBV29-1 and J is TRBJ2-4; 7 nucleotides match TRBD1. The ends lost 7 bases at V and 10 bases at J; junction bases unmatched: 10. Germline V CDR1 and CDR2: SQVTM, ANQGSEA. The CDR3 extends over 12 amino acids. The CDR3 DNA reads TGCAGCGCCTCGACAGGGCCCTCGATTCAGTACTTC. Residues: CSASTGPSIQYF.

V is TRBV6-5 and J is TRBJ2-1; D perhaps matches TRBD1 (6 bases). V shed 6 bases and J shed 3 bases, with 15 bases lying between them. Germline V gene lookup returns CDR1 MNHEY and CDR2 SVGAGI. This CDR3 has 15 residues. CDR3 nucleotides: TGTGCCAGCAGCCCCACCGGACAGTTCTACAATGAGCAGTTCTTC. Its translation: CASSPTGQFYNEQFF.

The V gene is TRBV18, the J gene TRBJ2-3, with D possibly TRBD2 on 7 matching bases. CDR3 length equals 16 residues. Trimming removed 0 bases at V and 1 base at J, with 11 bases between. CDR1 KGHSH and CDR2 LQKENI come from the germline V gene. CDR3 residues: CASSPPGGLGTDTQYF. The CDR3 DNA follows: TGTGCCAGCTCACCACCGGGGGGGCTGGGCACAGATACGCAGTATTTT.

Only a few counts were recorded for this clone. The gene calls are TRBV5-1 and TRBJ1-2; D is perhaps TRBD1 (5 bases). The CDR3 runs 14 residues. With 0 bases removed from V and 4 bases from J, the gap between germline ends came to 10 bases. Germline V gene lookup returns CDR1 SGHRS and CDR2 YFSETQ. For the CDR3, the DNA is TGCGCCAGCAGCTTGGGCGACAGAAGCTATGGCTACACCTTC. Translating gives CASSLGDRSYGYTF.

The genes are TRBV9 and TRBJ1-2; TRBD1 matches 9 bases. Germline V CDR1 and CDR2: SGDLS, YYNGEE. V gave up 0 bases and J gave up 1 base; unmatched junction bases: 4. There are 16 residues in the CDR3. CDR3 nucleotide sequence: TGTGCCAGCAGCGTAGTTGCGACAGGGGGTAACTATGGCTACACCTTC. Encoded protein: CASSVVATGGNYGYTF.

This clone was seen only a few times. This chain uses TRBV11-2 with TRBJ1-2, with D uncertain. The CDR3 is 15 amino acids. Germline V lookup: CDR1 SGHAT, CDR2 FQNNGV. Trimming cost V 2 bases and J 0 bases, with 10 bases left between them. The CDR3 DNA sequence: TGTGCCAGCAGCTTACAGGCGACTACTAACTATGGCTACACCTTC. Amino acids: CASSLQATTNYGYTF.

The CDR3 DNA follows: TGTGCCAGCAGGGGGGGATTTACTCTTGGAGAGACCCAGTACTTC. Translation: CASRGGFTLGETQYF. J is TRBJ2-5 and V is TRBV7-2; D might be TRBD2 (6 bases). The V and J ends lost 6 bases and 4 bases respectively, with 18 bases between them. Germline values: CDR1 SGHTA, CDR2 FQGNSA. There are 15 residues in the CDR3.

This clone was seen a handful of times. The V gene is TRBV5-1, the J gene TRBJ2-7; 8 bases fit TRBD1. The CDR3 is made up of 15 amino acids. Germline CDR1 SGHRS, CDR2 YFSETQ. V shed 4 bases, J shed 1 base, and the junction held 7 bases outside the gene matches. The CDR3 region has the DNA TGCGCCAGCAGCGACAGGGGAAAAGCTTCCTACGAGCAGTACTTC. Translated, it gives CASSDRGKASYEQYF.

This clone was counted a few times. At one boundary the junction diverges from the germline segment, which might be a read error. V is TRBV6-6 and J is TRBJ1-1; no clear D gene. There are 16 residues in the CDR3. The germline gives CDR1 MNHNY, CDR2 SVGAGI (reference sequence). CDR3 nucleotides: TGTGCCAGCAGATACTCAGGACGGGTCGACGGGGATGAAGCTTTCTTT. It specifies CASRYSGRVDGDEAFF.

The chain uses TRBV2 and TRBJ2-1; 10 bases fit TRBD2. V lost 1 base to trimming and J lost 1 base; unmatched junction nucleotides: 4. CDR1 is SNHLY, CDR2 FYNNEI, per germline. The CDR3 is made up of 17 amino acids. The CDR3 sequence: CASSEESSGGSYNEQFF. CDR3 DNA sequence: TGTGCCAGCAGTGAAGAGTCTAGCGGGGGTTCCTACAATGAGCAGTTCTTC.

The sample holds a few counts of this clone. As DNA, the CDR3 is TGTGCCAGCAGCGCCTCGGGGTCCACGGGCATCGGCTACACCTTC. Translating gives CASSASGSTGIGYTF. The gene calls are TRBV9 and TRBJ1-2, with D hard to call. V was clipped by 3 bases and J by 8 bases, with 20 bases between them. The germline V gene has CDR1 SGDLS and CDR2 YYNGEE. This CDR3 has 15 residues.

This clone was observed a handful of times. The rearrangement links TRBV7-8 to TRBJ2-1, with 7 bases identical to TRBD1. The germline V gene encodes CDR1 SGHVS and CDR2 FQNEAQ. This CDR3 comprises 15 residues. Losses at the gene ends were 1 base for V and 5 bases for J; bases not matched to a gene: 5. This chain's CDR3 is CASSLGTGSDNEQFF. In nucleotides, the CDR3 is TGTGCCAGCAGCTTAGGGACAGGTTCTGACAATGAGCAGTTCTTC.

The rearrangement uses TRBV5-6 and TRBJ2-3; D gene unclear. The CDR3 has 13 residues. The germline CDR1 and CDR2 sequences are SGHDT and YYEEEE. V gave up 2 bases and J gave up 2 bases, with 6 bases separating them. CDR3 sequence (DNA): TGTGCCAGCAGCTTCGGGTTCACAGATACGCAGTATTTT. It translates to CASSFGFTDTQYF.

This sequence joins TRBV7-3 and TRBJ2-7, with 10 bases lining up with TRBD2. The germline V gene has CDR1 SGHTA and CDR2 FQGTGA. J was trimmed by 7 bases and V by 3 bases; bases with no gene match: 9. This CDR3 spans 15 amino acids. The CDR3 sequence: CASSLSGGAQQEQYF. CDR3 nucleotide sequence: TGTGCCAGCAGCTTGAGCGGGGGGGCCCAGCAGGAGCAGTACTTC.

This clone was observed a few times. The gene calls are TRBV18 and TRBJ1-1; D is unclear. The CDR3 extends over 14 amino acids. V was pared by 2 bases and J by 6 bases, with 13 bases between. Germline V CDR1 and CDR2: KGHSH, LQKENI. In DNA form, the CDR3 reads TGTGCCAGCTCACCAAAAGTAGCTAGCGCTGAAGCTTTCTTT. Its protein product is CASSPKVASAEAFF.

This chain links TRBV7-8 with TRBJ2-1; possible D gene TRBD1, 6 bases. The germline CDR1 and CDR2 sequences are SGHVS and FQNEAQ. CDR3 size: 13 residues. Trimming left V 4 bases short and J 6 bases short, with 10 bases between. The CDR3 region is CASSYLGANEQFF. The CDR3 DNA follows: TGTGCCAGCAGCTACCTGGGGGCCAATGAGCAGTTCTTC.

This sequence joins TRBV6-1 and TRBJ2-7, with a possible D match to TRBD1 (5 bases). With 9 bases removed from V and 3 bases from J, the gap between germline ends came to 15 bases. The CDR3 contains 13 residues. Germline V gene data show CDR1 as MNHNS and CDR2 as SASEGT. CDR3 in DNA: TGTGCCAGTAGGGGCTCTAACTTCTACGAGCAGTACTTC. This gives the protein CASRGSNFYEQYF.

This clone has just a few counts. CDR3 sequence reads: CASSPARERGYTF. DNA of the CDR3: TGTGCCAGCTCACCCGCCCGAGAGCGGGGCTACACCTTC. The rearrangement uses TRBV18 and TRBJ1-2; D not resolved. V was cut by 3 bases and J by 8 bases, with 13 bases left in between. Germline V gene data show CDR1 as KGHSH and CDR2 as LQKENI. The CDR3 covers 13 residues.